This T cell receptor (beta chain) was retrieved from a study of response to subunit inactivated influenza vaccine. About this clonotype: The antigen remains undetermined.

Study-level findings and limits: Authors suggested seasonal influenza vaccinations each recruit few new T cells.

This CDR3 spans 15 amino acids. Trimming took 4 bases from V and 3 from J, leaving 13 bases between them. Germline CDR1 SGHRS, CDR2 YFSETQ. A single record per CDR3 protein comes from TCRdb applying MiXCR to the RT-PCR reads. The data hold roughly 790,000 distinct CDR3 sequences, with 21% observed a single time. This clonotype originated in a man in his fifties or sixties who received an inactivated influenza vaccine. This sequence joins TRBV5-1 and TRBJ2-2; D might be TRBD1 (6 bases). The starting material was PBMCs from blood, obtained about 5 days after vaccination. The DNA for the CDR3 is TGCGCCAGCAGCATTCGGACAGCCGACACCGGGGAGCTGTTTTTT. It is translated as CASSIRTADTGELFF.